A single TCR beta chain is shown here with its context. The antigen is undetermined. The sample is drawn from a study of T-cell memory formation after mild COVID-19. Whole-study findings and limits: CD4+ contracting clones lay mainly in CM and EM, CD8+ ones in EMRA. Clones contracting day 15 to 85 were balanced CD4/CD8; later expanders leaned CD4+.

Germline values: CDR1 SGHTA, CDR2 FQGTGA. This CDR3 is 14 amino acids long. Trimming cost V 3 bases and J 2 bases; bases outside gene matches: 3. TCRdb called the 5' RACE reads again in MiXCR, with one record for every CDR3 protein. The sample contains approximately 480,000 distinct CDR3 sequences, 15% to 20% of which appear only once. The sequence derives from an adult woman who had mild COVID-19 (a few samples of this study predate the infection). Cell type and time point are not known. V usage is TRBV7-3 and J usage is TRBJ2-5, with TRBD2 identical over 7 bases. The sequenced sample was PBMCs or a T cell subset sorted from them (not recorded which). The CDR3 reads CASSFSGRQETQYF. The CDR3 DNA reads TGTGCCAGCAGCTTTAGCGGGCGACAAGAGACCCAGTACTTC. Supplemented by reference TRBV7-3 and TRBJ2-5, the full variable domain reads GAGVSQTPSNKVTEKGKYVELRCDPISGHTALYWYRQSLGQGPEFLIYFQGTGAADDSGLPNDRFFAVRPEGSVSTLKIQRTERGDSAVYLCASSFSGRQETQYFGPGTRLLVL.